The clone carrying this T cell receptor (beta chain) was recorded many times. What it binds is not known. The read falls 3 residues short of the CDR3 end, and the missing part is taken from the germline J gene. Sequenced by immunoSEQ multiplex PCR; TCRdb stores in-frame clones only, minus some. Altogether roughly 70,000 clones were found in the sample, and no singletons occur. This entry belongs to a study of T cell clonality in common variable immunodeficiency. Study-wide findings and caveats: Patient heterogeneity in the CVID cohort limited correlations between repertoire features and clinical complications. What drives increased CVID clonality needs T cell subpopulation sequencing.

CDR3 size: 16 residues. From germline, CDR1 is SGHDN and CDR2 FVKESK. Trimming left V 1 base short and J 4 bases short, with 13 bases between. V usage is TRBV14 and J usage is TRBJ2-2; D call uncertain. The clonotype was recovered from a person aged 18 to 70 in good health. Sequenced material: peripheral blood mononuclear cells. CDR3 bases read: TGTGCCAGCAGCCAAGTCTTAGGCACGGGCACCGGGGAG. Translation gives CASSQVLGTGTGE. The whole CDR3 region reads CASSQVLGTGTGELFF.